This T cell receptor beta chain emerged from a study of a mutant IDH1 vaccine in newly diagnosed glioma. Study-level background: Treated patients had a mean age of around 40 years and a sex split that was around 60% male and 37.5% female. Visit timing is recorded as week 35 for V12 and week 47 for V13. Findings of the study overall: Pseudoprogression appears to have had no connection to changes in top peripheral T cell clonotypes.

Time point denoted: week 47, end of study. Each vaccine dose was 300 ug of mutant IDH1 20-mer peptide, with topical imiquimod. Patients, over weeks 1, 3, 5, 7, 11, 15, 19 and 23, received a total of eight vaccinations. The germline V and J ends were trimmed by 3 bases and 4 bases, with 10 bases remaining between them. Per germline, CDR1 ENHRY and CDR2 SYGVKD. The CDR3 is 15 amino acids. Worth noting for this clone: No antigen is known for it.

Clones were sequenced by immunoSEQ multiplex PCR, and TCRdb holds only the in-frame ones, with some missing. This table holds 60,000 to 65,000 clones, roughly four fifths found once. The specimen comprised PBMCs, sampled from a glioma patient whose treatment included an IDH1 peptide vaccine. The chain has TRBV10-3 and TRBJ1-6, with a possible D match to TRBD1 (5 bases). This clonotype was sampled from a man in his thirties or forties with glioma. Here the CDR3 reads CAISEAGPYNSPLHF. For the CDR3, the DNA is TGTGCCATCAGTGAAGCGGGACCATATAATTCACCCCTCCACTTT.